This TCR beta chain was obtained from a study of T cell changes during pregnancy in multiple sclerosis. CDR1 SGHVS and CDR2 FQNEAQ come from the germline V gene. The CDR3 totals 15 residues. V was clipped by 5 bases and J by 0 bases, with 10 bases between them. Sequencing was performed with immunoSEQ multiplex PCR; in TCRdb, only in-frame clones are kept and a portion is missing. Among tens of thousands of clones listed, 80% to 95% were seen once. The chain is built from TRBV7-8 and TRBJ1-4, with D unclear. The sequence derives from a female donor in good health, enrolled as a control in a pregnancy study. Sequencing was performed on CD8+ T cells from peripheral blood mononuclear cells, taken in the third trimester of pregnancy. The CDR3 spells CASSASVATNEKLFF. In nucleotides, the CDR3 is TGTGCCAGCAGCGCCTCAGTGGCAACTAATGAAAAACTGTTTTTT.